The 25 T cell receptor beta chains presented below share a single source sample, sequenced in a study of OX40 agonist ivuxolimab in advanced cancers. Libraries were prepared by immunoSEQ multiplex PCR; TCRdb keeps only in-frame clonotypes and omits some of them. Of around 20,000 clones in the sample, roughly 88% were seen once. This specimen consisted of CD4+ or CD8+ T cells sorted from blood, obtained in a trial of the OX40 agonist ivuxolimab. The receptors stem from an adult with an advanced solid tumor such as melanoma, head and neck, liver or kidney cancer.

This clone was detected only once. This rearrangement joins TRBV13 to TRBJ2-5; 15 bases match TRBD2. Trimming at V came to 3 bases and at J to 3 bases, leaving 2 bases not matched to a gene. The CDR3 is made up of 16 amino acids. CDR1 is PRHDT, CDR2 FYEKMQ, per germline (reference sequence). The CDR3 loop is CASSFGTSGRKETQYF. The DNA of the CDR3 is TGTGCCAGCAGCTTCGGGACTAGCGGGAGGAAAGAGACCCAGTACTTC.

The chain has TRBV30 and TRBJ1-1, with no clear D. V dropped 1 base and J dropped 0 bases, with 6 bases sitting between them. Germline V gene data show CDR1 as GTSNPN and CDR2 as SVGIG (reference sequence). The CDR3 covers 13 residues. CDR3 region: CAWSAGMNTEAFF. The CDR3 coding sequence is TGTGCCTGGAGTGCAGGTATGAACACTGAAGCTTTCTTT. Variable domain in full (rest from reference TRBV30 and TRBJ1-1): SQTIHQWPATLVQPVGSPLSLECTVEGTSNPNLYWYRQAAGRGLQLLFYSVGIGQISSEVPQNLSASRPQDRQFILSSKKLLLSDSGFYLCAWSAGMNTEAFFGQGTRLTVV.

CDR3 amino acids: CASSPPGVRRDEQFF. The CDR3 nucleotides are TGTGCCAGCTCACCTCCCGGGGTCCGACGGGATGAGCAGTTCTTC. The V gene is TRBV18, the J gene TRBJ2-1; perhaps TRBD2 as D (5 bases). The germline gives CDR1 KGHSH, CDR2 LQKENI. The CDR3 is made up of 15 amino acids. The germline V and J ends were trimmed by 3 bases and 8 bases, with 17 bases remaining between them.

Sample share makes this clone medium-sized. The chain is built from TRBV6-1 and TRBJ2-3; D may be TRBD1 (6 bases). Trimming removed 5 bases at V and 4 bases at J, with 16 bases between. This CDR3 is built from 15 residues. CDR1 is MNHNS and CDR2 is SASEGT in the germline V gene. CDR3 nucleotide sequence: TGTGCCAGCAGTTGGACAGTAGATTTATCAGATACGCAGTATTTT. This codes for CASSWTVDLSDTQYF.

V gene TRBV14 combines with J gene TRBJ2-7; 10 bases align to TRBD1. J was trimmed by 7 bases and V by 0 bases; bases with no gene match: 6. The CDR3 is made up of 15 amino acids. From germline, CDR1 is SGHDN and CDR2 FVKESK. CDR3 in DNA: TGTGCCAGCAGCCAAGACAGGACAGGGGGAAGGGAGCAGTACTTC. It yields the protein CASSQDRTGGREQYF.

V and J are TRBV15 and TRBJ1-2; D is uncertain. Trimming removed 1 base at V and 4 bases at J, with 10 bases between. This CDR3 has 14 amino acids. Germline loops: CDR1 LNHNV, CDR2 YYDKDF (reference sequence). As DNA, the CDR3 is TGTGCCACCAGCAGAGTAACAGCGAGCTATGGCTACACCTTC. Residues: CATSRVTASYGYTF.

This clone was picked up one time. The chain uses TRBV10-1 and TRBJ2-1; D ambiguous. The CDR3 is 15 residues long. The ends were cut back, 1 base at V and 3 bases at J, with 10 bases in the middle. The germline V gene encodes CDR1 WNHNN and CDR2 SYGVQD (reference sequence). In DNA form, the CDR3 reads TGCGCCAGCAGTGAGTTCAAGGGCGGCTACAATGAGCAGTTCTTC. Translation: CASSEFKGGYNEQFF.

The chain employs TRBV4-1 and TRBJ2-7; the D gene is possibly TRBD2 (5 bases). CDR3 size: 15 residues. The V end was cut by 3 bases, the J end by 4 bases, with 16 bases between. CDR1 and CDR2 (germline): MGHRA, YSYEKL. CDR3 sequence: CASSQYPEGEYEQYF. The CDR3, as DNA: TGCGCCAGCAGCCAGTATCCCGAGGGAGAGTACGAGCAGTACTTC.

This clone is classed as medium-sized. CDR3 DNA sequence: TGTGCCAGCATGGGACTAGCCTCGGCGAATGAGCAGTTCTTC. Its protein product is CASMGLASANEQFF. The chain has TRBV2 and TRBJ2-1; 9 bases fit TRBD2. Trimming removed 7 bases from V and 7 bases from J; junction bases left unmatched: 8. The CDR3 consists of 14 residues. Per the germline V gene, CDR1 is SNHLY and CDR2 is FYNNEI.

This clone was detected only once. The chain links TRBV7-3 to TRBJ2-2, with a weak D call TRBD2 (5 bases). The CDR3 has 15 amino acids. The ends were cut back, 1 base at V and 0 bases at J, with 6 bases in the middle. Germline loops: CDR1 SGHTA, CDR2 FQGTGA. The CDR3 nucleotides read TGTGCCAGCAGCTTAAGAGCGGCGAACACCGGGGAGCTGTTTTTT. It yields the protein CASSLRAANTGELFF.

The chain recombines TRBV4-1 with TRBJ2-5; 11 bases fit TRBD2. Gene TRBJ2-7 matches the end of the DNA better, so the J call may be wrong. Germline assignment: CDR1 MGHRA and CDR2 YSYEKL. This CDR3 has 16 amino acids. CDR3 sequence (DNA): TGCGCCAGCAGCCATCCCGGGACTAGCGGTCTCTACGAGCAGTACTTC. Translating it yields CASSHPGTSGLYEQYF.

The J gene is TRBJ2-7, the V gene TRBV13, with 9 nucleotides matching TRBD1. The germline gives CDR1 PRHDT, CDR2 FYEKMQ (reference sequence). CDR3 length: 13 residues. Trimming cost V 5 bases and J 4 bases; bases outside gene matches: 3. CDR3 sequence (DNA): TGTGCCAGCAGCCCGGGACAGGGATACGAGCAGTACTTC. It is translated as CASSPGQGYEQYF.

The chain has TRBV7-8 and TRBJ1-5; possible D gene TRBD1, 6 bases. This CDR3 is built from 12 residues. Trimming took 0 bases from V and 13 from J, leaving 10 bases between them. Germline V CDR1 and CDR2: SGHVS, FQNEAQ. CDR3 bases: TGTGCCAGCAGCTTAGCCTCAGGGGAACAGCATTTT. This gives the protein CASSLASGEQHF.

The chain couples TRBV10-1 to TRBJ2-3; either TRBD1 or TRBD2 may fit D (5 bases each). The CDR3 runs to 15 residues. Germline assignment: CDR1 WNHNN and CDR2 SYGVQD (reference sequence). V was clipped by 2 bases and J by 2 bases, with 11 bases between them. The CDR3 DNA is TGCGCCAGCAGTGAGCCGGGACGGAACACAGATACGCAGTATTTT. It specifies CASSEPGRNTDTQYF.

This sequence joins TRBV27 and TRBJ2-1; D gene unclear. Germline loops: CDR1 MNHEY, CDR2 SMNVEV (reference sequence). Trimming left V 5 bases short and J 0 bases short, with 11 bases between. This CDR3 region has 15 residues. CDR3 protein: CASSLTVSSYNEQFF. DNA for the CDR3: TGTGCCAGCAGTCTCACCGTAAGCTCCTACAATGAGCAGTTCTTC.

The V gene is TRBV29-1, the J gene TRBJ2-2, with D possibly TRBD2 on 6 matching bases. The V end lost 1 base, the J end lost 6 bases, and 12 bases lay between the germline ends. The CDR3 consists of 14 residues. Germline V gene data show CDR1 as SQVTM and CDR2 as ANQGSEA. The CDR3 nucleotides read TGCAGCGTTGAAGTTGTGACGGGGGCCGGGGAGCTGTTTTTT. Amino acids: CSVEVVTGAGELFF.

The chain has TRBV20-1 and TRBJ2-7, with TRBD1 matching over 8 bases. CDR1 is DFQATT and CDR2 is SNEGSKA in the germline V gene (reference sequence). V lost 6 bases to trimming and J lost 6 bases; unmatched junction nucleotides: 4. The CDR3 spans 11 residues. The CDR3 region has the DNA TGCAGTGCGTGGACAGGGACCGAGCAGTACTTC. It translates to CSAWTGTEQYF.

The genes are TRBV19 and TRBJ2-1, with TRBD1 identical over 9 bases. In germline, CDR1 is LNHDA, CDR2 SQIVND (reference sequence). The CDR3 is 15 residues long. V was clipped by 6 bases and J by 2 bases; unmatched bases: 5. The CDR3 DNA follows: TGTGCCAGTAGCGACCGGGACAGGGCCTACAATGAGCAGTTCTTC. This gives the protein CASSDRDRAYNEQFF.

This clone qualifies as medium-sized. The chain recombines TRBV7-9 with TRBJ1-2; D is unresolved. Per germline, CDR1 SEHNR and CDR2 FQNEAQ (reference sequence). The CDR3 contains 13 residues. With 3 bases removed from V and 2 bases from J, the gap between germline ends came to 7 bases. The CDR3, as DNA: TGTGCCAGCAGCTTCGGGGAAAACTATGGCTACACCTTC. Residues: CASSFGENYGYTF.

The chain carries TRBV27 and TRBJ2-7, with 9 bases matching TRBD2. The CDR3 totals 17 residues. CDR1 MNHEY and CDR2 SMNVEV come from the germline V gene (reference sequence). Trimming took 5 bases from V and 2 from J; bases not matched to a gene: 13. The CDR3 sequence is CASSPRGVREGPYEQYF. The CDR3 bases are TGTGCCAGCAGTCCCCGAGGGGTGCGGGAGGGCCCCTACGAGCAGTACTTC.

The rearrangement joins TRBV6-4 to TRBJ2-1, with D maybe TRBD2 (5 bases). V was clipped by 5 bases and J by 3 bases, with 14 bases between them. Germline V gene data show CDR1 as MRHNA and CDR2 as SNTAGT. The CDR3 sequence is 15 residues long. The CDR3, as DNA: TGTGCCAGCAGTCCGCGCGGAGAGGGCTACAATGAGCAGTTCTTC. This gives the protein CASSPRGEGYNEQFF.

The chain couples TRBV28 to TRBJ2-1; no firm D call. V dropped 5 bases and J dropped 8 bases, with 13 bases sitting between them. The CDR3 is made up of 13 amino acids. The germline V gene encodes CDR1 MDHEN and CDR2 SYDVKM. The CDR3 protein is CASSRARVDEQFF. Here the CDR3 DNA reads TGTGCCAGCAGTCGGGCTAGAGTGGATGAGCAGTTCTTC.

V usage is TRBV7-2 and J usage is TRBJ1-1; D is unclear. Per the germline V gene, CDR1 is SGHTA and CDR2 is FQGNSA. The germline V and J ends were trimmed by 1 base and 2 bases, with 20 bases remaining between them. The CDR3 is 18 amino acids. CDR3 nucleotides: TGTGCCAGCAGCTTAGGCACATCGGGCGGGTCTTACAACACTGAAGCTTTCTTT. It encodes CASSLGTSGGSYNTEAFF.

Only one count was recorded for this clone. The rearrangement joins TRBV28 to TRBJ2-1, with 12 bases aligning to TRBD1. CDR3 length: 17 residues. V dropped 5 bases and J dropped 5; count of bases not matched to a gene: 10. CDR1 is MDHEN, CDR2 SYDVKM, per germline. The CDR3: CASSAGTGGLADNEQFF. In DNA, the CDR3 is TGTGCCAGCAGTGCCGGGACAGGGGGCCTCGCGGACAATGAGCAGTTCTTC.

This clone was found a few times. The rearrangement joins TRBV10-1 to TRBJ2-7, with D tentatively TRBD1 or TRBD2 (5 bases each). Germline V gene sequence: CDR1 WNHNN, CDR2 SYGVQD (reference sequence). V was clipped by 4 bases and J by 5 bases, with 15 bases between them. This CDR3 region has 14 residues. CDR3 in DNA: TGCGCCAGCAGTGCCCGGGACGTAAGTAACGAGCAGTACTTC. Protein: CASSARDVSNEQYF.